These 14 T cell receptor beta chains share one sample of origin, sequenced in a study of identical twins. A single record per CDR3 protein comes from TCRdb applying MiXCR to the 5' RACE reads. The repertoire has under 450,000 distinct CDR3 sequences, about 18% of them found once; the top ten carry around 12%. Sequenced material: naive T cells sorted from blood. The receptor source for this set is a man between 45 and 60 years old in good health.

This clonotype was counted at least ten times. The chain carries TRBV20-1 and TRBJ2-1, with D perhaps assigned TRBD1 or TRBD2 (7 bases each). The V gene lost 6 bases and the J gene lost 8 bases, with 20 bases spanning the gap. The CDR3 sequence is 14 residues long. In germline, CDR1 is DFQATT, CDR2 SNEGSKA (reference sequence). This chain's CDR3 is CSAKRLAGGDEQFF. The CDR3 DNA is TGCAGTGCAAAAAGACTAGCAGGGGGGGATGAGCAGTTCTTC.

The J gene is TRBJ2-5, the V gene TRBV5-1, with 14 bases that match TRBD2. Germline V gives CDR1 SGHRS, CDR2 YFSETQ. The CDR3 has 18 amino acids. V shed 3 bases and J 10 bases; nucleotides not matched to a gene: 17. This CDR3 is CASSYIPLTSGGAEDQYF. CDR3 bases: TGCGCCAGCAGCTACATACCTTTGACTAGCGGGGGGGCTGAGGACCAGTACTTC.

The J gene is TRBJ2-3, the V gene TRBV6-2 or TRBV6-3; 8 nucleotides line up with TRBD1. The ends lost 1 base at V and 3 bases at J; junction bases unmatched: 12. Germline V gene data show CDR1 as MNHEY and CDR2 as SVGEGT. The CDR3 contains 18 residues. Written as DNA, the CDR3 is TGTGCCAGCAGTTACTTGGGCAGGGGGCAAGGAAGGACAGATACGCAGTATTTT. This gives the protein CASSYLGRGQGRTDTQYF.

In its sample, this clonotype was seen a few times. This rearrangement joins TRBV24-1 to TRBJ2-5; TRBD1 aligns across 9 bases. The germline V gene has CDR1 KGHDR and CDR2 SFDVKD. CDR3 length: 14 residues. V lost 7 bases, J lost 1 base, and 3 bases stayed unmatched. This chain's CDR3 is CATSLQGAQETQYF. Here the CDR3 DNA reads TGTGCCACCAGCCTACAGGGGGCCCAAGAGACCCAGTACTTC.

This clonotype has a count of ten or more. CDR3 sequence (DNA): TGCGCCAGCAGTGACTTTCCGGGACCCTACGAGCAGTACTTC. Its protein product is CASSDFPGPYEQYF. The chain carries TRBV10-1 and TRBJ2-7, with D perhaps TRBD1 or TRBD2 (5 bases each). The V gene's germline CDR1 is WNHNN and CDR2 SYGVQD (reference sequence). The V and J ends lost 3 bases and 2 bases respectively, with 11 bases between them. This CDR3 spans 14 amino acids.

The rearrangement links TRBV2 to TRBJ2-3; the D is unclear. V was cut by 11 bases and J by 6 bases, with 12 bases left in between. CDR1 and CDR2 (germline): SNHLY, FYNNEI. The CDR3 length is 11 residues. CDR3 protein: CAGSTRDTQYF. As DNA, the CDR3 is TGTGCCGGATCGACCCGGGATACGCAGTATTTT. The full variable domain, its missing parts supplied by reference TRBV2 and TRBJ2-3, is EPEVTQTPSHQVTQMGQEVILRCVPISNHLYFYWYRQILGQKVEFLVSFYNNEISEKSEIFDDQFSVERPDGSNFTLKIRSTKLEDSAMYFCAGSTRDTQYFGPGTRLTVL.

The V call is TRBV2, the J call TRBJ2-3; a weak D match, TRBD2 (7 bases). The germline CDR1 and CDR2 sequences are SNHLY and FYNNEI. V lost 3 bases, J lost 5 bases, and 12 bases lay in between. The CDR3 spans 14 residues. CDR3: CASSEAGALDTQYF. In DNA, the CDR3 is TGTGCCAGCAGTGAGGCGGGGGCCTTAGATACGCAGTATTTT.

In nucleotides, the CDR3 is TGTGCCAGCAGTGAACTGCCGGTAATTGGGACAGGGAGGAATGAGCAGTTCTTC. As protein: CASSELPVIGTGRNEQFF. The chain combines TRBV6-1 with TRBJ2-1; the match to TRBD1 covers 9 bases. The CDR3 consists of 18 residues. Germline trimming cut 2 bases from V and 7 bases from J; bases unmatched to any gene: 15. In germline, CDR1 is MNHNS, CDR2 SASEGT.

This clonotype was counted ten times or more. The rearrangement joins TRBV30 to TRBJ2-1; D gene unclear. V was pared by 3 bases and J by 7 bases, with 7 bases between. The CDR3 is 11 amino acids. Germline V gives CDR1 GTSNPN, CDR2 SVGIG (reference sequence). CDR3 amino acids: CAWSPGNEQFF. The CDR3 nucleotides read TGTGCCTGGAGCCCTGGGAATGAGCAGTTCTTC. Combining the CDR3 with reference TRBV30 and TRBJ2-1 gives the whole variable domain SQTIHQWPATLVQPVGSPLSLECTVEGTSNPNLYWYRQAAGRGLQLLFYSVGIGQISSEVPQNLSASRPQDRQFILSSKKLLLSDSGFYLCAWSPGNEQFFGPGTRLTVL.

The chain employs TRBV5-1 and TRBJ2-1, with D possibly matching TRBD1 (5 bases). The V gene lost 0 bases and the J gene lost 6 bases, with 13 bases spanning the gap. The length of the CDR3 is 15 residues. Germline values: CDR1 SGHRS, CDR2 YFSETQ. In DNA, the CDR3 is TGCGCCAGCAGCTTGGCCGGGCAGGGCGGCAATGAGCAGTTCTTC. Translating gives CASSLAGQGGNEQFF. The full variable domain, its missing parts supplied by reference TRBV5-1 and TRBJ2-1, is KAGVTQTPRYLIKTRGQQVTLSCSPISGHRSVSWYQQTPGQGLQFLFEYFSETQRNKGNFPGRFSGRQFSNSRSEMNVSTLELGDSALYLCASSLAGQGGNEQFFGPGTRLTVL.

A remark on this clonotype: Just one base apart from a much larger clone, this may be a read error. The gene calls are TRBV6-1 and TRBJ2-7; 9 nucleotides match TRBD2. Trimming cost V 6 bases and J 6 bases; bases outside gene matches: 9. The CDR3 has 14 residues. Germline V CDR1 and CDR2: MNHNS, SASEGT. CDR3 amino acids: CASRKAGGHTEQYF. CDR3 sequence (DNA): TGTGCCAGCAGGAAGGCGGGGGGGCACACCGAGCAGTACTTC.

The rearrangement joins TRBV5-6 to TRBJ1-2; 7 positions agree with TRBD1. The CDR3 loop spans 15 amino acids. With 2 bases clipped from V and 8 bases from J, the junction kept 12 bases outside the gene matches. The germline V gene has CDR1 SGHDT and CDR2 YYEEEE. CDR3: CASSFFPQGRRGYTF. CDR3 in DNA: TGTGCCAGCAGCTTCTTCCCACAGGGGAGAAGAGGCTACACCTTC.

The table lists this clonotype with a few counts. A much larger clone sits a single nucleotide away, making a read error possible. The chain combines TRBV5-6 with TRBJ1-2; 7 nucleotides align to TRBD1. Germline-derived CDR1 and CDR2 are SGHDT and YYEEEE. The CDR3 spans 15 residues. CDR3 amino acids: CASSDRDRRNYGYPF. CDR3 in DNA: TGTGCCAGCAGCGATAGGGACAGAAGGAACTATGGCTACCCCTTC.

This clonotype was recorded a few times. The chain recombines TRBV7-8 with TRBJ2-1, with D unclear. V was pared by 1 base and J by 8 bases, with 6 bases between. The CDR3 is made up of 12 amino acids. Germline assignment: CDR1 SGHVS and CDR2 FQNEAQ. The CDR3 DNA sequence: TGTGCCAGCAGCTTAGTTGGATATGAGCAGTTCTTC. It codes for CASSLVGYEQFF.